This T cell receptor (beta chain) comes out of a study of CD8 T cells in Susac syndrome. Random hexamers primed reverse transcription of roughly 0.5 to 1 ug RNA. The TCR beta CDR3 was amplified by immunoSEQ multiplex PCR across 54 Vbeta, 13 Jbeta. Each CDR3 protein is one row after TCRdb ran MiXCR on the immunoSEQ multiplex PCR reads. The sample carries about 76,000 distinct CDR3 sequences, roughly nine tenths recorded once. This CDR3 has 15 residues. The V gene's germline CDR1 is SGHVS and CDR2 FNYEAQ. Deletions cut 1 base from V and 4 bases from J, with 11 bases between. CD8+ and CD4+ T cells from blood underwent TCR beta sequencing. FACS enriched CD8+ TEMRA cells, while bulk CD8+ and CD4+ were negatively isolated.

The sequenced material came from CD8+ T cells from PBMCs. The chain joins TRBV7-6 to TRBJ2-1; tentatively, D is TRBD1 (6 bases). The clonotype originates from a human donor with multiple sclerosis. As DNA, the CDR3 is TGTGCCAGCAGCTTAGTGGTAGGGGGTTACAATGAGCAGTTCTTC. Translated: CASSLVVGGYNEQFF.